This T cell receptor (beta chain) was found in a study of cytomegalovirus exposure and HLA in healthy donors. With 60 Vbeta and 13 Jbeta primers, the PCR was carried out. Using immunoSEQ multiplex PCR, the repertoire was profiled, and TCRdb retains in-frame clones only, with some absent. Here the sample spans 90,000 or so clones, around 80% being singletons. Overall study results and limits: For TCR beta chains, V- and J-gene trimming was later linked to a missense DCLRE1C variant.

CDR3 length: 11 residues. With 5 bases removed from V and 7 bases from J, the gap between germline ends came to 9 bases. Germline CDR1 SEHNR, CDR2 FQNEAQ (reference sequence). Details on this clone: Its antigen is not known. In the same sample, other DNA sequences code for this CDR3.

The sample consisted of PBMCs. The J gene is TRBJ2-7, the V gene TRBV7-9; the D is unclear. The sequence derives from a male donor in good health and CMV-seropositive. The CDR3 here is CASSPEREQYF. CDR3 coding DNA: TGTGCCAGCAGCCCCGAGAGGGAGCAGTACTTC.